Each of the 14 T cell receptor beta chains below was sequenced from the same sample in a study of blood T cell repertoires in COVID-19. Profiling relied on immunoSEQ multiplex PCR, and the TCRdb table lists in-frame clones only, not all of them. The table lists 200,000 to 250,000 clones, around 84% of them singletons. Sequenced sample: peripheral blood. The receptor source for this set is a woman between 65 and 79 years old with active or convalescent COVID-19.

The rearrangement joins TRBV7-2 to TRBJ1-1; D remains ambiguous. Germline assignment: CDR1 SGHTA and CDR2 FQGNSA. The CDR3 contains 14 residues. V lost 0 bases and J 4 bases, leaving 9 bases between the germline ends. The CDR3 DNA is TGTGCCAGCAGCTTAGCGACGGGGAGCACTGAAGCTTTCTTT. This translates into CASSLATGSTEAFF.

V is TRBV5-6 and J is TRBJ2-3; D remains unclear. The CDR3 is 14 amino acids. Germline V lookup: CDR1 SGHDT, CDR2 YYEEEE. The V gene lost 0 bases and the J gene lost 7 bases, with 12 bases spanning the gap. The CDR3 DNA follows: TGTGCCAGCAGCTTGGTTGACACTGTATATACGCAGTATTTT. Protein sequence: CASSLVDTVYTQYF.

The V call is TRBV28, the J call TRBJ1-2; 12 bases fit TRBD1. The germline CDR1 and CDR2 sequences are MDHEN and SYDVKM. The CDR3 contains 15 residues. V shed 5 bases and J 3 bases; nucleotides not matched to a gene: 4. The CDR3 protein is CASSTGTGGYYGYTF. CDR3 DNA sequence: TGTGCCAGCAGTACCGGGACAGGGGGCTACTATGGCTACACCTTC.

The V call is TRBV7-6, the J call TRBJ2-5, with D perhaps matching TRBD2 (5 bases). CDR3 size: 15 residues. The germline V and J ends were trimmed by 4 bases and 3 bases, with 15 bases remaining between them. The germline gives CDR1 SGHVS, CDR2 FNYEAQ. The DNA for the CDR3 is TGTGCCAGCAGCTCGGGAAGTACCGGGAAAGAGACCCAGTACTTC. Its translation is CASSSGSTGKETQYF.

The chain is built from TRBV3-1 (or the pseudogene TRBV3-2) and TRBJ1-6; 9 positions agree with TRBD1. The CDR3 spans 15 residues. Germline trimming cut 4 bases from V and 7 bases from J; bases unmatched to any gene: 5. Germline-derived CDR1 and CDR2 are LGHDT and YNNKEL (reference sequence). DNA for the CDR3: TGTGCCAGCAGCCCCCCCGGACAGGGGAATTCACCCCTCCACTTT. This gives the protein CASSPPGQGNSPLHF.

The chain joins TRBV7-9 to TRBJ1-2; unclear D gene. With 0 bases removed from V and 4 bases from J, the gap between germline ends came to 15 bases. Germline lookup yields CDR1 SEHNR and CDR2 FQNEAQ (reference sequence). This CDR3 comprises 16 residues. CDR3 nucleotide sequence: TGTGCCAGCAGCTTAGCTGGCGCCCCGAGGCTCTATGGCTACACCTTC. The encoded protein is CASSLAGAPRLYGYTF.

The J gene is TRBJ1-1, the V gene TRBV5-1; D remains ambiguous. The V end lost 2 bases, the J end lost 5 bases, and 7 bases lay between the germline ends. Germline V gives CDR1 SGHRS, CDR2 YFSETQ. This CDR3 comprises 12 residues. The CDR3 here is CASSLERTEAFF. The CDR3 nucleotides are TGCGCCAGCAGCTTAGAGAGGACTGAAGCTTTCTTT.

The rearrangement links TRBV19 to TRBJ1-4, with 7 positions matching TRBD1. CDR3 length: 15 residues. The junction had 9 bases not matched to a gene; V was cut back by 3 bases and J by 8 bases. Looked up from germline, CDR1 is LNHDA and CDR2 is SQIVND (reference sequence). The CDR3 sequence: CASSIEMTGPEKLFF. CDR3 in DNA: TGTGCCAGTAGTATCGAAATGACAGGGCCCGAAAAACTGTTTTTT.

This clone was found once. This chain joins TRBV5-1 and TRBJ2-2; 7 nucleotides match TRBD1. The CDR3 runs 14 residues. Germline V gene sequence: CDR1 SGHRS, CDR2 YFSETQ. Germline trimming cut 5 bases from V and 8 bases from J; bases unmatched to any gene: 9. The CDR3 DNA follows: TGCGCCAGCAGGCCTACAGGGGAACTTGGGGAGCTGTTTTTT. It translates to CASRPTGELGELFF.

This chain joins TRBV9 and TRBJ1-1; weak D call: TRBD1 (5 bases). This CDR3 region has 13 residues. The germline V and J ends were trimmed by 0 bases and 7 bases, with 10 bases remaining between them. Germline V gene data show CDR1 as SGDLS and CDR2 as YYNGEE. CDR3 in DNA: TGTGCCAGCAGCGTAGACCCAACAGGTGAAGCTTTCTTT. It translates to CASSVDPTGEAFF.

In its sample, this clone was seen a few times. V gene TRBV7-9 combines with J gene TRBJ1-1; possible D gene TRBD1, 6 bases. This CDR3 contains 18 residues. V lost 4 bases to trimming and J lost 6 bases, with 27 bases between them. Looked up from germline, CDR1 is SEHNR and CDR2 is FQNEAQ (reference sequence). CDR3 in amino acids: CASSSTRGTKDISPEAFF. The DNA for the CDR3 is TGTGCCAGCAGCTCCACCAGGGGTACCAAGGATATTTCACCTGAAGCTTTCTTT. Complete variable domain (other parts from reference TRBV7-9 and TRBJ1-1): DTGVSQNPRHKITKRGQNVTFRCDPISEHNRLYWYRQTLGQGPEFLTYFQNEAQLEKSRLLSDRFSAERPKGSFSTLEIQRTEQGDSAMYLCASSSTRGTKDISPEAFFGQGTRLTVV.

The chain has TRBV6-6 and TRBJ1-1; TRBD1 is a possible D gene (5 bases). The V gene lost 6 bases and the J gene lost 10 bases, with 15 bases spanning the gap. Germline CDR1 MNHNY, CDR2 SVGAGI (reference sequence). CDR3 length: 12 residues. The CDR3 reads CASRNQGGVAFF. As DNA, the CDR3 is TGTGCCAGCAGAAATCAGGGAGGTGTAGCTTTCTTT.

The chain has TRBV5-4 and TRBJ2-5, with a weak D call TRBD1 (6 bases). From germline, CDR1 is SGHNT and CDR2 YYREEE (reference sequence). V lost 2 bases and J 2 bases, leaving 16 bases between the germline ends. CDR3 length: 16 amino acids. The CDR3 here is CASSLKGGLGQETQYF. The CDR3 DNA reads TGTGCCAGCAGCTTAAAAGGGGGTTTGGGGCAAGAGACCCAGTACTTC.

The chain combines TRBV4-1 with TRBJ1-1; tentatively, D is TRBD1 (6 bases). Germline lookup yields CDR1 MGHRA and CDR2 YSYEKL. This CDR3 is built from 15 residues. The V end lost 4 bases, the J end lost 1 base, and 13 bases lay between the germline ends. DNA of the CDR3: TGCGCCAGCAGCCCCCGGACAGCCAGGAACACTGAAGCTTTCTTT. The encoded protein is CASSPRTARNTEAFF.